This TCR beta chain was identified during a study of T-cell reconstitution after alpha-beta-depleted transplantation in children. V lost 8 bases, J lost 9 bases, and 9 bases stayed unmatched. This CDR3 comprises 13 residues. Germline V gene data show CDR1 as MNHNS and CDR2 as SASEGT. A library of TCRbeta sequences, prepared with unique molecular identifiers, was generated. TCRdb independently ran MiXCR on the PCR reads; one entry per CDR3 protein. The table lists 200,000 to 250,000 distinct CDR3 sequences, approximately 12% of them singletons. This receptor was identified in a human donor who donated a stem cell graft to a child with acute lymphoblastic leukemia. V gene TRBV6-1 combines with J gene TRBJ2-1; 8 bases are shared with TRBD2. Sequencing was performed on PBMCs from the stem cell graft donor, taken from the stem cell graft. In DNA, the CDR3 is TGTGCCAGCTTTGGCGGGGGGTGGGGTGAGCAGTTCTTC. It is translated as CASFGGGWGEQFF.